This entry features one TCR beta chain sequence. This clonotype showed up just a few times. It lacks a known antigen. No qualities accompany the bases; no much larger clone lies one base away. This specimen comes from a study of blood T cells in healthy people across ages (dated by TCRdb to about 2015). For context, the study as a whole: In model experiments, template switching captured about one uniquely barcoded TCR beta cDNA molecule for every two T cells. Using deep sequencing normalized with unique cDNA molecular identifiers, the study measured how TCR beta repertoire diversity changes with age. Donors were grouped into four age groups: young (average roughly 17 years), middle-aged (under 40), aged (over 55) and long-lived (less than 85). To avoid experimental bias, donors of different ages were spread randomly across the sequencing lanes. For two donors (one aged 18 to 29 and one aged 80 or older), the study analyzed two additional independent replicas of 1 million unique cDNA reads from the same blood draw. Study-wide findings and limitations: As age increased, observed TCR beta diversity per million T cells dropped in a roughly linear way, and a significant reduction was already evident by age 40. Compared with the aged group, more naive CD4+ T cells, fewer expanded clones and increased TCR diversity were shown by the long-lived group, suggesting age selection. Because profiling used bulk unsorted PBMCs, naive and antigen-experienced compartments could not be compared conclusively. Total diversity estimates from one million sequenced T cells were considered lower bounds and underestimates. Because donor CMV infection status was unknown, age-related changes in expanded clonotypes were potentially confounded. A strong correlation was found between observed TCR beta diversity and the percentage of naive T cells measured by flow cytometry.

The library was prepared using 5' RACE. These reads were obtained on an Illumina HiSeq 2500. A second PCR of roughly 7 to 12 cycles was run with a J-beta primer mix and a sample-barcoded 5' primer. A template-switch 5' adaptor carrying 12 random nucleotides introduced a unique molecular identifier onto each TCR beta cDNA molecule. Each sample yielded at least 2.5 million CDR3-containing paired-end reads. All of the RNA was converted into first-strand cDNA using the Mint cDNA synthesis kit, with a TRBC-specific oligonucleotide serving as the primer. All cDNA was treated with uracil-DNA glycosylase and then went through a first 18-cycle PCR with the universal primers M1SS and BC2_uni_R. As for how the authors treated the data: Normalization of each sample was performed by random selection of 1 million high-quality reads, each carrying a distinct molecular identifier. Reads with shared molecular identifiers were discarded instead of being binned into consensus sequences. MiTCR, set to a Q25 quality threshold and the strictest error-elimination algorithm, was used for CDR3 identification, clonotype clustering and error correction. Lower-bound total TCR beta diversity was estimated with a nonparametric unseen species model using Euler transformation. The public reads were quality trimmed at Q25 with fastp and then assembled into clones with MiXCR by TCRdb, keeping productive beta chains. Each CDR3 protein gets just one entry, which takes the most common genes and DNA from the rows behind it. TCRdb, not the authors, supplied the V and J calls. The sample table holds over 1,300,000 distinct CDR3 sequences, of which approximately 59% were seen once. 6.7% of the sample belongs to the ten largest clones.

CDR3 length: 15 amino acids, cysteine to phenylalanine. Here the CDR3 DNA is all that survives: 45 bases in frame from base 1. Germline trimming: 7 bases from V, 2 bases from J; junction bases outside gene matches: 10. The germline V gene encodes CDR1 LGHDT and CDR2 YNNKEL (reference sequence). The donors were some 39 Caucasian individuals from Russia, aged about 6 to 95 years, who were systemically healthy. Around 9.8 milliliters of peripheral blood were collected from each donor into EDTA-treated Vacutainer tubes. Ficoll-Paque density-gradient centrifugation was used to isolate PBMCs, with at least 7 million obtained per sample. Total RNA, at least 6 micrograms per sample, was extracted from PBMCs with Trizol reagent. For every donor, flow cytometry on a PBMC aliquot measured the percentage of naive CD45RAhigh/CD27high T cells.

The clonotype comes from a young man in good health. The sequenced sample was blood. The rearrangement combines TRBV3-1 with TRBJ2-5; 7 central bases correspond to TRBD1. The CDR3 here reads CASTEGAGLQETQYF. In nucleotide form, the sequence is TGTGCCAGCACCGAGGGGGCAGGTCTTCAAGAGACCCAGTACTTC.